This T cell receptor beta chain was sequenced for a study of OX40 agonist ivuxolimab in advanced cancers. Study as a whole: Three patients, one with hepatocellular carcinoma and two with cutaneous melanoma, responded partially. Overall study results and limits: CD4+ and CD8+ T cells in blood underwent clonal expansion by week 6 at 0.1 to 3.0 mg/kg.

CDR1 and CDR2 from the germline V gene are SGHNT and YYREEE (reference sequence). The CDR3 sequence is 15 residues long. V lost 5 bases to trimming and J lost 0 bases, with 13 bases between them. This clone has only one observation. Antigen specificity is unknown. Only in-frame clones appear in the TCRdb table, and some are missing; sequencing was by immunoSEQ multiplex PCR. The table lists roughly 60,000 clones, approximately 94% of them singletons, with roughly 19% in the top ten. The V and J genes are TRBV5-4 and TRBJ2-3; D unclear. The TCR sequence derives from an adult with an advanced solid tumor such as melanoma, head and neck, liver or kidney cancer. The sample was CD4+ or CD8+ T cells sorted from blood, taken in a trial of the OX40 agonist ivuxolimab. The CDR3, as DNA: TGTGCCAGCAGTTTCGAGATGACTAGCACAGATACGCAGTATTTT. Translation gives CASSFEMTSTDTQYF.